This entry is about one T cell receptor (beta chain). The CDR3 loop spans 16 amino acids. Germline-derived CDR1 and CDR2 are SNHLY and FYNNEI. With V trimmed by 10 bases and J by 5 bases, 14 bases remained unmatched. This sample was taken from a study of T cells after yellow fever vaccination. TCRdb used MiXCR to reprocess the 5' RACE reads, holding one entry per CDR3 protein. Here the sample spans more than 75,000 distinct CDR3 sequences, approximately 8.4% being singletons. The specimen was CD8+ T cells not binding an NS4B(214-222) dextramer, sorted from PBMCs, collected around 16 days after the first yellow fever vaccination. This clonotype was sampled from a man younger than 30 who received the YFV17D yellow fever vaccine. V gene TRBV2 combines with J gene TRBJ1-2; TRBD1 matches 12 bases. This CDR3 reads CATNTGTGGFLYGYTF. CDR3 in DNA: TGTGCCACCAATACCGGGACAGGGGGCTTTCTGTATGGCTACACCTTC.